Below are 18 T cell receptor beta chains sequenced from a single sample in a study of shared T cell receptors in the human thymus. The table came from immunoSEQ multiplex PCR; TCRdb's copy has only in-frame clones and leaves some out. The sample gives hundreds of thousands of clones, more than 85% of which show up once; about 0.02% is in the top ten. What was sequenced was thymocytes. The receptors were sampled from a human donor.

The chain joins TRBV14 to TRBJ2-6, with D perhaps TRBD1 (6 bases). V was shortened by 3 bases and J by 2 bases, with 17 bases between the two germline ends. Germline V gene sequence: CDR1 SGHDN, CDR2 FVKESK. This CDR3 comprises 18 residues. CDR3 amino acids: CASSHQEAGEPGANVLTF. In DNA, the CDR3 is TGTGCCAGCAGCCACCAGGAGGCAGGGGAACCTGGGGCCAACGTCCTGACTTTC.

This chain uses TRBV5-8 with TRBJ1-2, with unresolved D. Germline V gene data show CDR1 as SGHTS and CDR2 as YDEGEE. Trimming left V 7 bases short and J 4 bases short, with 17 bases between. There are 14 residues in the CDR3. CDR3 in DNA: TGTGCCAGCGGAGCACCGCGGGCTCTCTATGGCTACACCTTC. It translates to CASGAPRALYGYTF.

This chain uses TRBV19 with TRBJ2-3, with TRBD2 identical over 13 bases. CDR3 length equals 18 residues. The germline V gene has CDR1 LNHDA and CDR2 SQIVND (reference sequence). CDR3 DNA sequence: TGTGAGAACGAGAACGGAACTGGACTAGCGGGAGTCTCAGATACGCAGTATTTT. This encodes CENENGTGLAGVSDTQYF.

The V gene is TRBV21-1, the J gene TRBJ2-7; the DNA was not compared with TRBD1, the D call given in the table. TRBV21-1 is deemed a pseudogene. The CDR3 sequence is 16 residues long. The CDR3 here is CASSKILQQGPYEQYF. In nucleotides, the CDR3 is TGTGCCAGCAGCAAAATACTACAACAGGGGCCCTACGAGCAGTACTTC.

The CDR3 sequence: CASSVDRSYGYTF. CDR3 sequence (DNA): TGTGCCAGCAGCGTTGACAGGAGCTATGGCTACACCTTC. This chain connects TRBV2 to TRBJ1-2; TRBD1 might be the D (6 bases). CDR1 and CDR2 from the germline V gene are SNHLY and FYNNEI. CDR3 size: 13 residues. With 6 bases removed from V and 4 bases from J, the gap between germline ends came to 12 bases.

The chain is built from TRBV29-1 and TRBJ2-7, with a possible D match to TRBD1 (5 bases). Germline V gives CDR1 SQVTM, CDR2 ANQGSEA. This CDR3 region has 15 residues. The V and J ends lost 6 bases and 0 bases respectively, with 18 bases between them. The CDR3: CSVGDSLLSSYEQYF. The DNA of the CDR3 is TGCAGCGTCGGTGACAGCCTGTTAAGCTCCTACGAGCAGTACTTC.

This clone was seen a few times. The chain carries TRBV5-4 and TRBJ1-3; 8 nucleotides line up with TRBD1. This CDR3 spans 14 amino acids. CDR1 and CDR2 (germline): SGHNT, YYREEE (reference sequence). The J segment lost 4 bases and the V segment lost 10 bases, leaving 10 bases of the junction unmatched. CDR3 loop: CAAGTGSPGNTIYF. DNA for the CDR3: TGTGCCGCCGGGACAGGTTCTCCCGGAAACACCATATATTTT.

The count of this clone is one. The chain links TRBV7-9 to TRBJ2-7, with a tentative D call TRBD2 (6 bases). V was cut by 5 bases and J by 2 bases, with 10 bases left in between. The germline V gene has CDR1 SEHNR and CDR2 FQNEAQ (reference sequence). There are 13 residues in the CDR3. The CDR3 sequence is CASSMGGTYEQYF. DNA for the CDR3: TGTGCCAGCAGCATGGGCGGGACCTACGAGCAGTACTTC.

The chain recombines TRBV7-9 with TRBJ2-7; D is possibly TRBD2 (6 bases). This CDR3 contains 12 residues. Germline-derived CDR1 and CDR2 are SEHNR and FQNEAQ (reference sequence). V was trimmed by 1 base and J by 7 bases, leaving 8 bases between them. The CDR3 DNA is TGTGCCAGCAGCTTAGGGGAGGAGGAGCAGTACTTC. Translation: CASSLGEEEQYF.

The genes are TRBV28 and TRBJ2-3; TRBD1 matches 10 bases. There are 18 residues in the CDR3. V gave up 7 bases and J gave up 2 bases; unmatched junction bases: 15. CDR1 and CDR2 (germline): MDHEN, SYDVKM. The CDR3, as DNA: TGTGCCAGCACTCTCCGGGACAGGGGTAAATTGGACACAGATACGCAGTATTTT. As protein: CASTLRDRGKLDTDTQYF.

The gene calls are TRBV19 and TRBJ2-7, with 7 bases aligning to TRBD1. Germline V gene lookup returns CDR1 LNHDA and CDR2 SQIVND (reference sequence). This CDR3 has 15 amino acids. The J segment lost 2 bases and the V segment lost 6 bases, leaving 10 bases of the junction unmatched. The CDR3 DNA is TGTGCCAGTAGGAGAGGGGGCCCCAAGACCTACGAGCAGTACTTC. Encoded protein: CASRRGGPKTYEQYF. Together with reference TRBV19 and TRBJ2-7, the CDR3 gives the full variable domain: DGGITQSPKYLFRKEGQNVTLSCEQNLNHDAMYWYRQDPGQGLRLIYYSQIVNDFQKGDIAEGYSVSREKKESFPLTVTSAQKNPTAFYLCASRRGGPKTYEQYFGPGTRLTVT.

This sequence joins TRBV11-3 and TRBJ2-1; D is unresolved. This CDR3 has 15 residues. V gave up 0 bases and J gave up 5 bases, with 11 bases separating them. Germline V gene sequence: CDR1 SGHNT, CDR2 YENEEA. CDR3 sequence reads: CASSLDTPIHNEQFF. DNA of the CDR3: TGTGCCAGCAGCTTAGATACTCCGATCCACAATGAGCAGTTCTTC.

The chain has TRBV27 and TRBJ1-3; the match to TRBD1 covers 8 bases. The CDR3 has 18 residues. V gave up 0 bases and J gave up 0 bases; unmatched junction bases: 7. Germline V CDR1 and CDR2: MNHEY, SMNVEV (reference sequence). The CDR3 nucleotides are TGTGCCAGCAGTTTATCCCGTGGGACAGGCCGCTCTGGAAACACCATATATTTT. Translated, it gives CASSLSRGTGRSGNTIYF.

The rearrangement joins TRBV30 to TRBJ2-7; 13 nucleotides align to TRBD2. Germline loops: CDR1 GTSNPN, CDR2 SVGIG (reference sequence). The CDR3 consists of 17 residues. Unmatched junction bases numbered 12, after V lost 0 bases and J lost 7 bases. The CDR3 sequence: CAWSVTSGRAISREQYF. CDR3 nucleotides: TGTGCCTGGAGTGTTACTAGCGGGAGGGCCATCTCCCGGGAGCAGTACTTC.

The gene calls are TRBV10-3 and TRBJ1-5, with a tentative D call TRBD1 (5 bases). The CDR3 extends over 13 amino acids. The germline V gene encodes CDR1 ENHRY and CDR2 SYGVKD. Trimming left V 1 base short and J 5 bases short, with 6 bases between. The CDR3 bases are TGTGCCATCAGTGAGTTCAGGGATCAGCCCCAGCATTTT. It codes for CAISEFRDQPQHF.

This chain uses TRBV27 with TRBJ2-1, with D uncertain. From germline, CDR1 is MNHEY and CDR2 SMNVEV (reference sequence). Trimming shortened V by 3 bases and J by 0 bases, and 21 bases separated the two germline ends. The CDR3 extends over 19 amino acids. This chain's CDR3 is CASSFSNPGGARSYNEQFF. CDR3 sequence (DNA): TGTGCCAGCAGTTTTTCCAACCCCGGCGGAGCCCGCTCCTACAATGAGCAGTTCTTC.

This rearrangement joins TRBV28 to TRBJ1-2, with D perhaps matching TRBD1 (6 bases). V lost 1 base, J lost 5 bases, and 14 bases lay in between. The CDR3 extends over 15 amino acids. Per germline, CDR1 MDHEN and CDR2 SYDVKM. The DNA for the CDR3 is TGTGCCAGCAGTTTATACCGGGGGGCGCTTTATGGCTACACCTTC. Encoded protein: CASSLYRGALYGYTF.

The chain combines TRBV2 with TRBJ1-1; tentative D call: TRBD1 (5 bases). There are 11 residues in the CDR3. CDR1 and CDR2 (germline): SNHLY, FYNNEI. V was shortened by 8 bases and J by 11 bases, with 15 bases between the two germline ends. The CDR3 DNA sequence: TGTGCCAGCGGTGCGGGGGGTAGGGCTTTCTTT. It encodes CASGAGGRAFF.